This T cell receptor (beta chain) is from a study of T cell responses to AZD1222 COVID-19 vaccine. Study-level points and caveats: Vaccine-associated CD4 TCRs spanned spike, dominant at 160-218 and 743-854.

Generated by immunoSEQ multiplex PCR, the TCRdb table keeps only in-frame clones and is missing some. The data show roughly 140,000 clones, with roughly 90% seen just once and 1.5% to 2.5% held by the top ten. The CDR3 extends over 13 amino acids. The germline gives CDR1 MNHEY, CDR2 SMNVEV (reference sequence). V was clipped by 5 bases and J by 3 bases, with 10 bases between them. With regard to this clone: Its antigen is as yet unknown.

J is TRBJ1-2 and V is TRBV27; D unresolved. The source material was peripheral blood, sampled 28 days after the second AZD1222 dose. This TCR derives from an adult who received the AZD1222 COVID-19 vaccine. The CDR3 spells CASSPRTDYGYTF. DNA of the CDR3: TGTGCCAGCAGTCCGAGGACGGACTATGGCTACACCTTC.